The source of this T cell receptor (beta chain) is a study of T cells in Graves' hyperthyroidism and ophthalmopathy. About the research overall: Staff took peripheral blood when the initial diagnosis was made, before any treatment began. Study-wide points: Model output signaled ophthalmopathy a median 6.5 months ahead of onset.

This clonotype was seen ten or more times. Its antigen remains unknown. Germline V gene data show CDR1 as SGHRS and CDR2 as YFSETQ. Trimming cost V 1 base and J 6 bases, with 14 bases left between them. The CDR3 length is 15 residues. Investigators excluded patients with uncontrolled infection, other autoimmune disease, pregnancy or lactation. Authors of the study amplified TCR beta CDR3 regions from RNA transcripts. HTBI primers were used for first-round RT-PCR of the TCR CDR3. TCRdb reanalysed the multiplex PCR reads using MiXCR and keeps one entry per CDR3 protein. The repertoire holds 400,000 to 450,000 distinct CDR3 sequences, under 15% seen once, with roughly 13% in the top ten.

What was sequenced was blood. The gene calls are TRBV5-1 and TRBJ2-1; TRBD1 might be the D (6 bases). This clonotype was sampled from a man between 18 and 35 years old with Graves' ophthalmopathy. The CDR3 DNA reads TGCGCCAGCAGCTTGCAGGGGATCACACCCAATGAGCAGTTCTTC. Protein: CASSLQGITPNEQFF.